The sequence of this TCR beta chain was determined in a study of monozygotic twins with inflammatory bowel disease. General study results and limits: Compared with healthy twins, IBD patients shared fewer clonotypes with others, especially with disease activity. Varied immunosuppressive treatments among patients may have increased repertoire variability. A single strong IBD-associated signal or clonotype was not supported by the findings.

Germline CDR1 is DFQATT and CDR2 is SNEGSKA (reference sequence). The CDR3 runs 11 residues. The UMIs contained a 6-nucleotide sample barcode. They were added by template switching during cDNA synthesis. With the 5' RACE reads reprocessed, TCRdb shows one record per CDR3 protein and no DNA. This sample contains more than 110,000 distinct CDR3 sequences. Turning to this clonotype: The antigen remains undetermined.

The sample taken for sequencing was blood. The receptor was derived from a human donor with ulcerative colitis or Crohn's disease, or a healthy co-twin of an affected twin (not recorded which). The genes are TRBV20-1 and TRBJ1-1; the D gene TCRdb calls, TRBD1, cannot be checked with no DNA. The CDR3 protein is CSASQGTEAVF.